These T cell receptor beta chains were read from a single sample in a study of CD8 T cells in Susac syndrome. MiXCR, applied by TCRdb to the immunoSEQ multiplex PCR reads, yields one record per CDR3 protein. The sample consists of about 150,000 distinct CDR3 sequences, approximately 90% of them appearing once. Sequencing used CD4+ T cells from PBMCs. The origin of the receptors is a human donor in good health. Each CDR3 is given with its conserved first and last residue. Each record gives: D gene, V gene, clone size, J gene, CDR3 DNA, CDR3 protein. The D gene is left open where the match is weak. Clone size is given for some rows only: seen once, a few or many times, or a class if the clone is expanded.

NA	TRBV2	NA	TRBJ1-2	TGTGCCAGCAGTGAAGAGGGGCGCAGGAACTATGGCTACACCTTC	CASSEEGRRNYGYTF
TRBD2	TRBV10-3	NA	TRBJ2-7	TGTGCCATCACTCCGTCTCCGGGACTAGCGGGGTACGAGCAGTACTTC	CAITPSPGLAGYEQYF
TRBD1	TRBV18	NA	TRBJ1-1	TGTGCCAGCTCACCGACAGCGAGACAGGGGAACACTGAAGCTTTCTTT	CASSPTARQGNTEAFF
NA	TRBV3-1	once	TRBJ1-5	TGTGCCAGCAGCCAAAGAAGAGGTTCTTCCCAGCATTTT	CASSQRRGSSQHF
TRBD2	TRBV5-1	NA	TRBJ2-3	TGCGCCAGCAGCTTAAGTTCGCTAGCGGGAGCAGATACGCAGTATTTT	CASSLSSLAGADTQYF
NA	TRBV29-1	NA	TRBJ1-4	TGCAGCGTTGGGTGGCAGGGTAGTGAAAAACTGTTTTTT	CSVGWQGSEKLFF
NA	TRBV7-2	NA	TRBJ1-1	TGTGCCAGCAGCCCCCCGGGACACTGGAACACTGAAGCTTTCTTT	CASSPPGHWNTEAFF
NA	TRBV28	NA	TRBJ1-1	TGTGCCAGCAGTTTGCGTACTGAAGCTTTCTTT	CASSLRTEAFF
TRBD2	TRBV19	NA	TRBJ2-1	TGTGCCAGTATGGGTCTAGCGGGAGAGTATGAGCAGTTCTTC	CASMGLAGEYEQFF
NA	TRBV20-1	NA	TRBJ2-4	TGCAGTGCGGGAGGGGGACATTTTGACATTCAGTACTTC	CSAGGGHFDIQYF
NA	TRBV29-1	NA	TRBJ1-1	TGCAGCGTCCAAGGGACGGTGAACACTGAAGCTTTCTTT	CSVQGTVNTEAFF
NA	TRBV6-1	NA	TRBJ2-2	TGTGCCAGCAGTGTACAGACGAACACCGGGGAGCTGTTTTTT	CASSVQTNTGELFF
TRBD1	TRBV14	NA	TRBJ1-4	TGTGCCAGCAGCCAGAAGAGGACAGGAGTTGCAACTAATGAAAAACTGTTTTTT	CASSQKRTGVATNEKLFF
NA	TRBV19	once	TRBJ2-3	TGTGCCAGTAGTAGTAGGAGCGTGGCAGATACGCAGTATTTT	CASSSRSVADTQYF
NA	TRBV29-1	NA	TRBJ1-5	TGCAGCGTAGCGGGGGCGGGTCAGCCCCAGCATTTT	CSVAGAGQPQHF
TRBD2	TRBV5-1	NA	TRBJ2-7	TGCGCCAGCAGCTTGGGGGCCACTAGCGGGACCTCCTACGAGCAGTACTTC	CASSLGATSGTSYEQYF
TRBD1	TRBV27	NA	TRBJ2-2	TGTGCCAGCAGTCCCGACTACAGGGGCGCGGGGAACACCGGGGAGCTGTTTTTT	CASSPDYRGAGNTGELFF
NA	TRBV7-9	NA	TRBJ2-1	TGTGTCACGGCGAGGTTGGCGGACAATGAGCAGTTCTTC	CVTARLADNEQFF
NA	TRBV29-1	once	TRBJ2-6	TGCAGCGTTGGGCGATTGGGCTCTGGGGCCAACGTCCTGACTTTC	CSVGRLGSGANVLTF
NA	TRBV9	NA	TRBJ2-2	TGTGCCAGCAGCGCGGGGGACAAGCCGAACACCGGGGAGCTGTTTTTT	CASSAGDKPNTGELFF
NA	TRBV5-1	NA	TRBJ1-2	TGCGCCAGCAGTTGGACCGTTCCCTATGGCTACACCTTC	CASSWTVPYGYTF
NA	TRBV24-1	once	TRBJ2-1	TGTGCCACCAGTGATTTCGGTGAAAATGAGCAGTTCTTC	CATSDFGENEQFF
NA	TRBV5-1	NA	TRBJ2-5	TGCGCCAGCAGCTCCGGGGGACAGCAAGAGACCCAGTACTTC	CASSSGGQQETQYF
NA	TRBV18	NA	TRBJ1-4	TGTGCCAGCTCACCACGATCCCCGGGGGCGGCTAATGAAAAACTGTTTTTT	CASSPRSPGAANEKLFF
NA	TRBV19	NA	TRBJ2-4	TGTGCCAGTAGTATAGGATTTTGGGACACCAAAAACATTCAGTACTTC	CASSIGFWDTKNIQYF
NA	TRBV4-1	NA	TRBJ2-4	TGCGCCAGCAGCCAAGAGCCCAGGACTCTAAACATTCAGTACTTC	CASSQEPRTLNIQYF
NA	TRBV5-1	NA	TRBJ2-7	TGCGCCAGCAGCTTGACGGGGTCCGACTACGAGCAGTACTTC	CASSLTGSDYEQYF
NA	TRBV3-1	NA	TRBJ2-3	TGTGCCAGCAGCCAATGGGGGACCGAGCTGGGCACAGATACGCAGTATTTT	CASSQWGTELGTDTQYF
NA	TRBV5-1	NA	TRBJ2-1	TGCGCCAGCAGCTTGGCGGGGGACTCGTCCTACAATGAGCAGTTCTTC	CASSLAGDSSYNEQFF
NA	TRBV7-8	NA	TRBJ2-7	TGTGCCAGCGGGACTGTACAAGCGGCTCCCTACGAGCAGTACTTC	CASGTVQAAPYEQYF
NA	TRBV7-3	once	TRBJ2-5	TGTGCCAGCAGCTTACTAGAGGGGGGTCAAGAGACCCAGTACTTC	CASSLLEGGQETQYF
NA	TRBV24-1	NA	TRBJ2-7	TGTGCCACCAGTGATTTCCCCTCCTACGAGCAGTACTTC	CATSDFPSYEQYF
NA	TRBV20-1	once	TRBJ1-5	TGCAGCGGCGCGGGGGGGGATCAGCCCCAGCATTTT	CSGAGGDQPQHF
NA	TRBV7-2	NA	TRBJ2-5	TGTGCCAGCAGAACCCAGGACTATCGCTACCAGTACTTC	CASRTQDYRYQYF
NA	TRBV3-1	NA	TRBJ2-7	TGTGCCAGCAGTCGGGGCCCGGGGGAGCAGTACTTC	CASSRGPGEQYF
NA	TRBV6-5	NA	TRBJ2-3	TGTGCCAGCAGTTCTGTCCGCAAGCGAGGCACAGATACGCAGTATTTT	CASSSVRKRGTDTQYF
NA	TRBV5-1	NA	TRBJ1-5	TGCGCCAGCAGCCCCACAGGCCAAAGCAATCAGCCCCAGCATTTT	CASSPTGQSNQPQHF
TRBD1	TRBV5-1	NA	TRBJ2-1	TGCGCCAGCAGGTCCTGGGACAGTCAGTTCTTC	CASRSWDSQFF
NA	TRBV5-5	NA	TRBJ2-2	TGTGCCAGCAGCTTGGGGTCGGGCGCCGGGGAGCTGTTTTTT	CASSLGSGAGELFF
NA	TRBV7-2	NA	TRBJ1-2	TGTGCCAGCAGCTTGGGTTCTGCCTATGGCTACACCTTC	CASSLGSAYGYTF
TRBD1	TRBV7-2	once	TRBJ2-1	TGTGCCAGCAGCGGACAGGGGGCGAGGAATGAGCAGTTCTTC	CASSGQGARNEQFF
NA	TRBV5-1	NA	TRBJ1-1	TGCGCCAGCAGTGTGGACGGCTACACTGAAGCTTTCTTT	CASSVDGYTEAFF
TRBD1	TRBV30	NA	TRBJ2-7	TGTGCCTGGAGTAACAGGGGGCGAGGGGAGCAGTACTTC	CAWSNRGRGEQYF